This TCR beta chain was observed in a study of cytomegalovirus exposure and HLA in healthy donors. Vbeta (60) and Jbeta (13) primers were used in the PCR. Sequencing used immunoSEQ multiplex PCR; TCRdb keeps in-frame clones, though not all of them. The sample has 30,000 to 45,000 clones. This CDR3 spans 17 amino acids. V gave up 8 bases and J gave up 1 base, with 22 bases separating them. CDR1 is SGHKS and CDR2 is YYEKEE in the germline V gene (reference sequence). The TCR comes from a man aged 35 to 55 in good health and CMV-seropositive. The chain recombines TRBV5-5 with TRBJ1-5; TRBD1 might be the D (6 bases). The sample comprised PBMCs. The CDR3 here is CASTGGAGTMSNQPQHF. The CDR3 bases are TGTGCCAGTACCGGGGGGGCCGGTACCATGAGCAATCAGCCCCAGCATTTT.